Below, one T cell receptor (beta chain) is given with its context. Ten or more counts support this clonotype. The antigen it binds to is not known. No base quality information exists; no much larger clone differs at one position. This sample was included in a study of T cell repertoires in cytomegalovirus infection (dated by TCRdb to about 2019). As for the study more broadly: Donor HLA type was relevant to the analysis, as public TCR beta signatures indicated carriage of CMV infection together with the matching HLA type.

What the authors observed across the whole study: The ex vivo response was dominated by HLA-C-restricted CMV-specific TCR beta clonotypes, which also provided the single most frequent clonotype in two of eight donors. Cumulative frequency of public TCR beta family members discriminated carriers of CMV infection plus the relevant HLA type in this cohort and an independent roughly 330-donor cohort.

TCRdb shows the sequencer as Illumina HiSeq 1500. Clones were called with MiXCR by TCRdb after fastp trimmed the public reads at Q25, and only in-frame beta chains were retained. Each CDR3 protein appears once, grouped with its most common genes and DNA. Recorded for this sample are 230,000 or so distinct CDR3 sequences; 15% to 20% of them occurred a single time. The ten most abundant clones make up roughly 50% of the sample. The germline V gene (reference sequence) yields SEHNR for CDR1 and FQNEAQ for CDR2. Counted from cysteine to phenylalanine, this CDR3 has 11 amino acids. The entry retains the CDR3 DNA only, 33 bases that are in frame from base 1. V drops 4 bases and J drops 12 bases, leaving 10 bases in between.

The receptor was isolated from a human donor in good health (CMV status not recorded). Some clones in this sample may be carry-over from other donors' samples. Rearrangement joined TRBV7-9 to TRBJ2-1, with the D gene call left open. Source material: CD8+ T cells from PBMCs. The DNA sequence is TGTGCCAGCAGCTCCGGTCCGTCGCAGTTCTTC. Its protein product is CASSSGPSQFF.